The source of this T cell receptor beta chain is a study of T-cell memory formation after mild COVID-19. A 5'RACE reaction primed in the constant segment made cDNA libraries of TCR alpha and TCR beta, and these carried sample barcodes and UMIs. One entry per CDR3 protein, called by TCRdb with MiXCR from the 5' RACE reads. The table lists about 360,000 distinct CDR3 sequences, about 15% of them singletons. The V end was cut by 2 bases, the J end by 4 bases, with 12 bases between. This CDR3 spans 15 amino acids. In germline, CDR1 is SGHDN, CDR2 FVKESK. The sample consisted of PBMCs or a T cell subset sorted from them (not recorded which). This receptor was identified in a man between 18 and 29 years old who had mild COVID-19 (a few samples of this study predate the infection). Cell type and time point are not known. The chain carries TRBV14 and TRBJ1-3; D may be TRBD1 (5 bases). The chain's CDR3 is CASSQPGLGGNTIYF. In DNA, the CDR3 is TGTGCCAGCAGCCAACCAGGGCTTGGCGGAAACACCATATATTTT.